Described below is a single T cell receptor beta chain sequence and its context. Both 60 Vbeta primers and 13 Jbeta primers went into the PCR. The repertoire was sequenced with immunoSEQ multiplex PCR; TCRdb's copy has only in-frame clones and lacks some. The sample carries around 150,000 clones, around 80% recorded once. Germline V lookup: CDR1 WNHNN, CDR2 SYGVQD (reference sequence). This CDR3 comprises 15 residues. V was pared by 7 bases and J by 4 bases, with 8 bases of the junction left unmatched. The data are from a study of cytomegalovirus exposure and HLA in healthy donors. The TCR sequence derives from a man aged 45-65 years in good health and CMV-seronegative. Specimen: PBMCs. The gene calls are TRBV10-1 and TRBJ2-3; 10 nucleotides align to TRBD1. As DNA, the CDR3 is TGCGCCAGCAACTTCGGACAGGGGGTCTCAGATACGCAGTATTTT. Translation gives CASNFGQGVSDTQYF.